This T cell receptor beta chain was captured by sequencing in a study of cytomegalovirus exposure and HLA in healthy donors. The study's findings and limits: Further analysis was carried out later, and it showed several of the most significant clusters appearing linked to common viral pathogens.

The primer mix had 60 Vbeta and 13 Jbeta primers. The assay was immunoSEQ multiplex PCR, and TCRdb's table has in-frame clones only and misses some. Of 85,000 to 100,000 clones listed, 63% are singletons. Nominally healthy donors provided the samples, though records likely missed some immune exposures. CDR3 length: 14 residues. Germline CDR1 reads SGHNT; CDR2 reads YYREEE (reference sequence). Trimming removed 0 bases from V and 3 bases from J; junction bases left unmatched: 3. With regard to this clone: The antigen is not known.

The chain links TRBV5-4 to TRBJ2-7; the match to TRBD1 covers 7 bases. The clonotype comes from a young woman in good health and CMV-seronegative. Sequencing was done on a sample of PBMCs. This chain's CDR3 is CASSLGRDSYEQYF. CDR3 coding DNA: TGTGCCAGCAGCTTGGGCCGGGACAGCTACGAGCAGTACTTC.